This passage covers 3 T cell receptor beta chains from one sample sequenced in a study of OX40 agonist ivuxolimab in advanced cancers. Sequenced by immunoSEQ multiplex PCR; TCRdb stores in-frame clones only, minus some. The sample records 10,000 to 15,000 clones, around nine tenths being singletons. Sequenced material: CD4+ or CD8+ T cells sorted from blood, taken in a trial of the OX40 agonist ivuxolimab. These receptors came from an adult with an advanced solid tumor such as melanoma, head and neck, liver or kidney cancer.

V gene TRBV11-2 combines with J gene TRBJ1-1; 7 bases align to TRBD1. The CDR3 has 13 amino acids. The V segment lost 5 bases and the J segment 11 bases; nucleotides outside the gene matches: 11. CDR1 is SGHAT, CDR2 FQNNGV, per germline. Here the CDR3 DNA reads TGTGCCAGCAGCCATAAAGGGGGCGCGGTCGCTTTCTTT. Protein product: CASSHKGGAVAFF.

CDR3 sequence: CASRIDRERTEAFF. CDR3 DNA sequence: TGTGCCAGCCGTATAGACAGGGAACGAACTGAAGCTTTCTTT. The chain has TRBV6-1 and TRBJ1-1, with 7 bases lining up with TRBD1. The CDR3 runs to 14 residues. Germline loops: CDR1 MNHNS, CDR2 SASEGT. V shed 8 bases, J shed 5 bases, and the junction held 11 bases outside the gene matches.

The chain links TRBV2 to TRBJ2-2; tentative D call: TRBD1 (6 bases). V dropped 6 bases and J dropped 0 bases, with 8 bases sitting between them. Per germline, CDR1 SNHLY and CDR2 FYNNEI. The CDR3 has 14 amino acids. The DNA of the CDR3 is TGTGCCAGCAGACAGGGTTCGAACACCGGGGAGCTGTTTTTT. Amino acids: CASRQGSNTGELFF.